The T cell receptor beta chain described here comes from a study of T cell responses to AZD1222 COVID-19 vaccine (dated by TCRdb to the early 2020s). Turning to the overall study: AZD1222 recipients with second doses at about 4 weeks or about 12 weeks were pooled, because spike-specific TCR depth and breadth did not differ between schedules. TCR sequencing was performed for about 250 trial participants, of whom around 200 were given two doses of AZD1222 and roughly 25 were given two doses of MenACWY control vaccine. Trial participants were enrolled by age into subgroups of 18-55, 56-69 and 70-plus years, and around 150, 28 and 57 TCR-sequenced participants, respectively, were included in these subgroups.

Points the paper makes about the study in general: Conclusions about previously exposed vaccinees are limited, since just a handful of AZD1222 recipients were seropositive for SARS-CoV-2 at baseline. CD4 TCRs associated with the vaccine covered the entire spike protein, and the dominant responses were in regions 160-218 and 743-854. In the small 56-69-year group, the increase in depth fell short of significance, most likely because of low power. Because no samples from the day 14 peak response were available, repertoires could be characterized only after the peak T cell response. Reportedly, close to half of the unique spike-specific TCRs recognized epitopes lying outside the regions that are mutated in the B.1.351 and B.1.1.7 variants. Participants were mostly white British, with more females than males. The authors suggested clonal diversity may have been underestimated. A significant rise in spike-specific TCR breadth and depth was observed after two AZD1222 doses relative to day 0 and relative to MenACWY recipients.

Spanning cysteine to phenylalanine, the CDR3 consists of 14 amino acids. The kept DNA is CDR3 alone, 42 bases in frame from the first base. The germline V gene encodes CDR1 LGHNA and CDR2 YNFKEQ. V gives up 1 base and J gives up 5 bases, and the segment between their germline ends measures 11 bases. In this sample, this clone turned up once. What this receptor recognizes is not known. Qualities for individual bases were not recorded, and no much larger clone is one base off. The CDR3 regions of human TCRbeta chains were subjected to immunosequencing. The study's processing was this. TCRs in the repertoires were compared against a reference library of SARS-CoV-2-specific TCRs that had been generated with the MIRA antigen-specificity platform. Breadth was defined as the fraction of unique TCRs that were SARS-CoV-2-associated. Depth was defined as the fraction of total T cells that were SARS-CoV-2-associated. Each spike-specific TCR was assigned to its reactive spike region and to a CD4 or CD8 class using the MIRA data. Log10-transformed breadth and depth values were compared by one-way ANOVA with Sidak's multiple comparisons tests. TCRdb holds this immuneACCESS table with in-frame rearrangements only. Some clones are missing; in checked studies, unresolved V genes explain under half, and the rest has no known cause. V and J calls and clone size are as listed in that table; D and trimming were resolved from the DNA. This sample lists approximately 150,000 clones; roughly 93% were detected once. Roughly 5.4% of the sample goes to the ten largest clones.

The time point label corresponds to: baseline before first vaccination. Vaccinee samples were obtained from the UK trials COV001 and COV002, which included a single-blind randomized controlled phase 2/3 trial of AZD1222 (ChAdOx1 nCoV-19) in healthy adults. Trial participant PBMC samples were collected at day 0 and day 28 after the second dose for TCRbeta chain sequencing. The chain was built from TRBV4-2 and TRBJ2-5; the D call is tentative, TRBD1 or TRBD2, as each matches 6 bases. This receptor was identified in an adult in good health. The sequencing used peripheral blood, collected on day 0 of AZD1222 vaccination. The CDR3: CASSQGGAGETQYF. Here is the DNA: TGTGCCAGCAGCCAAGGGGGGGCCGGGGAGACCCAGTACTTC.